This T cell receptor beta chain is from a study of regulatory T cells in long-lasting Graves disease. The CDR3 runs to 13 residues. Trimming cost V 1 base and J 0 bases, with 5 bases left between them. The V gene's germline CDR1 is SGHRS and CDR2 YFSETQ. This clonotype came up many times. Specified time point: newly diagnosed GD, antithyroid drugs for less than 3 months. There was RNA extracted from PBMCs, and the TCR library was made from it. Arm-PCR of CDR3 regions and iRepertoire HTBI primers were the basis on which TCR beta libraries were built. TCRdb reprocessed the multiplex PCR reads with MiXCR, giving one entry per CDR3 protein. The table records about 220,000 distinct CDR3 sequences, approximately 18% of them present only once. This same sample was also part of a study on T cells in Graves' hyperthyroidism and ophthalmopathy.

The sample was peripheral blood mononuclear cells (PBMCs), taken at new diagnosis, from a patient treated with antithyroid drugs. This sequence originates from a woman aged 25 to 39 with Graves disease. The chain recombines TRBV5-1 with TRBJ2-7, with a weak D call TRBD1 (5 bases). The CDR3 loop reads CASSLTGSYEQYF. The DNA of the CDR3 is TGCGCCAGCAGCTTGACAGGCTCCTACGAGCAGTACTTC.